This TCR beta chain was found in a study of identical twins. General study points: A lower insertion count was a feature of abundant cord blood beta clonotypes, with no such feature in memory repertoires.

TCRdb re-analysed the 5' RACE reads in MiXCR, keeping a single row per CDR3 protein. Altogether fewer than 350,000 distinct CDR3 sequences are present, 8% to 9% being singletons, with the ten largest covering approximately 2.1%. This clonotype was seen only a few times. Its antigen remains unidentified. Per the germline V gene, CDR1 is DFQATT and CDR2 is SNEGSKA (reference sequence). Trimming removed 0 bases at V and 4 bases at J, with 22 bases between. The CDR3 sequence is 19 residues long. These records were also assigned to another study, of yellow fever vaccine responses in identical twins.

The V and J genes are TRBV20-1 and TRBJ2-6; D ambiguous. The sample comprised memory (CD45RO+) T cells sorted from blood. This receptor was identified in a woman aged 18-35 years in good health. The CDR3 DNA reads as TGCAGTGCTAGAGATTTGGGGTTAGTCCTGGTGTCGGGGGCCAACGTCCTGACTTTC. It specifies CSARDLGLVLVSGANVLTF.